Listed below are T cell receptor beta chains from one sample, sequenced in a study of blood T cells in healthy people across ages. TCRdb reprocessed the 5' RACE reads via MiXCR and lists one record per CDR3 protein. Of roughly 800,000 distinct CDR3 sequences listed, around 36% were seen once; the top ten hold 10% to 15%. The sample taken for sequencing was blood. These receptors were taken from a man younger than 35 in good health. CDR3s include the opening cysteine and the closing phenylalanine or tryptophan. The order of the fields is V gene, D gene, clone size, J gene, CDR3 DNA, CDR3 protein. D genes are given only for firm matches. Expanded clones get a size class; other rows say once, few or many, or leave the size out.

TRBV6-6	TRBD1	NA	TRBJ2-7	TGTGCCGGCAGTTACTCGGGTGGGACAGGGGTCTACGAGCAGTACTTC	CAGSYSGGTGVYEQYF
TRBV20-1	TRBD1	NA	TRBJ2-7	TGCAGTGCTGAGGACAGGGGCCCCTACGAGCAGTACTTC	CSAEDRGPYEQYF
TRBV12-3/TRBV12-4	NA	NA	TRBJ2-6	TGTGCCAGCAGCCCCCGAGTTACCTCTGGGGCCAACGTCCTGACTTTC	CASSPRVTSGANVLTF
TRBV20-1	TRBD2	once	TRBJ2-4	TGCAGTGCTAGAGGGGCTAGCGGGATATGGAACATTCAGTACTTC	CSARGASGIWNIQYF
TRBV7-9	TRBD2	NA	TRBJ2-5	TGTGCCAGCAGCTCGACCAACCAACTAGCGGGGGAGACCCAGTACTTC	CASSSTNQLAGETQYF
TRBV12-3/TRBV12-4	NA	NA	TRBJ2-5	TGTGCCAGCAGTTTAGCGTCCGGGGGGCTCGGAGAGACCCAGTACTTC	CASSLASGGLGETQYF
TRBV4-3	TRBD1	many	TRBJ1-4	TGCGCCAGCAGCCGGGGGACAGCTGAAAAACTGTTTTTT	CASSRGTAEKLFF
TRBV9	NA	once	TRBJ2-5	TGTGCCAGCAGCGTAGGTGGGGGTACCTACGACCAGTACTTC	CASSVGGGTYDQYF
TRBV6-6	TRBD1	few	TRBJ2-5	TGTGCCAGCAGACCGACAGGGGTAGCGTCAGAGACCCAGTACTTC	CASRPTGVASETQYF
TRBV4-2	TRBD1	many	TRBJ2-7	TGTGCCAGCAGCCAAGATAGGGGGACAGGGGACTACGAGCAGTACTTC	CASSQDRGTGDYEQYF
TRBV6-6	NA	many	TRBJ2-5	TGTGCCAGCAGTTACACGGGGGGCGTAAACCAGTACCAAGAGACCCAGTACTTC	CASSYTGGVNQYQETQYF
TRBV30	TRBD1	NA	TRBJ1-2	TGTGCCTGGAGACCTGGGACAGGAACTTATGGCTACACCTTC	CAWRPGTGTYGYTF
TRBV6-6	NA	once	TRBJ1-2	TGTGCCAGCGGTTTAGGGGGGGCTGGCTATGGCTACACCTTC	CASGLGGAGYGYTF
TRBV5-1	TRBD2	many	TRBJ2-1	TGCGCCAGCAGCAAGCTAGCGGGCAGCTCCTACAATGAGCAGTTCTTC	CASSKLAGSSYNEQFF
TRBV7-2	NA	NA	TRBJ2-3	TGTGCCAGCAGCCCCGGGACCCAAGATACGCAGTATTTT	CASSPGTQDTQYF
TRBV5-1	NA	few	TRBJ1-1	TGCGCCAGCAGTGCGGGGGTTAGGGACACTGAAGCTTTCTTT	CASSAGVRDTEAFF
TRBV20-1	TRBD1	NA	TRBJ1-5	TGCAGTGCTAATATTCTGACAGGGGGCCTAGGGAGCAATCAGCCCCAGCATTTT	CSANILTGGLGSNQPQHF
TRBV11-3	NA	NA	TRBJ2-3	TGTGCCAGCAGCTTAGGCTGGGAAACGGATACGCAGTATTTT	CASSLGWETDTQYF
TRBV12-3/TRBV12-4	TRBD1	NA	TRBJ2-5	TGTGCCAGCAGTGAAACAGGGGTCCCCCAAGAGACCCAGTACTTC	CASSETGVPQETQYF
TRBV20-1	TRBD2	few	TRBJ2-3	TGCAGTGCTAGAGACCCAGCGATGGCGGGGGACGATACGCAGTATTTT	CSARDPAMAGDDTQYF
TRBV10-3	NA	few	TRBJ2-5	TGTGCCATCAGTGACACAGATGAGCAGTACTTC	CAISDTDEQYF
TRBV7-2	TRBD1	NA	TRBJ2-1	TGTGCCAGCAGCTCTGACAGGGTTTCGGTCGATGAGCAGTTCTTC	CASSSDRVSVDEQFF
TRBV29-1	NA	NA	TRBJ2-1	TGCAGCGGAACTCGTAGAACGGAGCAGTTCTTC	CSGTRRTEQFF
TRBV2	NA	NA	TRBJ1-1	TGTGCCAGCAGCGGACAGATCCCGAACACTGAAGCTTTCTTT	CASSGQIPNTEAFF
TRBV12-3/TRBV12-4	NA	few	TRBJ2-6	TGTGCCAGCAGGTGGACAGTCGCCTCTGGGGCCAACGTCCTGACTTTC	CASRWTVASGANVLTF
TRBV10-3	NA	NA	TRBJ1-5	TGTGCCATCGGTGGAGACAGGCACAAAAATAGCAATCAGCCCCAGCATTTT	CAIGGDRHKNSNQPQHF
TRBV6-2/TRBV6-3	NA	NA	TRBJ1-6	TGTGCCAGCAGTTACCCAGGCCGCCATAATTCACCCCTCCACTTT	CASSYPGRHNSPLHF
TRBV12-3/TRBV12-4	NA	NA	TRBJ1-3	TGTCCCAGCAGTAGTTCGTCAGGTCCAAGCTCTGGAAACACCATATATTTT	CPSSSSSGPSSGNTIYF
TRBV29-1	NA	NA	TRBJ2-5	TGCAGCGCAACCTGGAACCTCTTACAAGAGACCCAGTACTTC	CSATWNLLQETQYF
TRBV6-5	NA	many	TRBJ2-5	TGTGCCAGCAGCCTACGGACAGCGCAAGAGACCCAGTACTTC	CASSLRTAQETQYF
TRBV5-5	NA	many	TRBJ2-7	TGTGCCAGCAGCTCCGCAGGGGTTACCTCCTACGAGCAGTACTTC	CASSSAGVTSYEQYF
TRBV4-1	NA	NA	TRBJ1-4	TGCGCCAGCAGCCAACAGGACGGGAATGAAAAACTGTTTTTT	CASSQQDGNEKLFF
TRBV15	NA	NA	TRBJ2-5	TGTGCCACCAGCAACCGGGATCCTCAAGAGACCCAGTACTTC	CATSNRDPQETQYF
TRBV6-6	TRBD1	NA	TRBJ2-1	TGTGCCAGCAGTTACTCGCGAACAGGGGGCGTTGAGCAGTTCTTC	CASSYSRTGGVEQFF
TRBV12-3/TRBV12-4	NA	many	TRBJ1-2	TGTGCCAGCAGATTGACCGCCGGGGGGGGCTACACCTTC	CASRLTAGGGYTF
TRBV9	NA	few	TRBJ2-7	TGTGCCAGCAGCGTGGACTATTTCCCCTACGAGCAGTACTTC	CASSVDYFPYEQYF
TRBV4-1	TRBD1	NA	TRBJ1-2	TGCGCCAGCAGCCAAGATAGGACAGGGGGCGATGGCCACACCTTC	CASSQDRTGGDGHTF
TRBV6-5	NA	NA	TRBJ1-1	TGTGCCAGCAGGGTAGACGGGGGGGCGATGAACACTGAAGCTTTCTTT	CASRVDGGAMNTEAFF
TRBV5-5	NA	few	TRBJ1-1	TGTGCCAGCAGCCACCTCAGGGAGTTCGGCACTGAAGCTTTCTTT	CASSHLREFGTEAFF
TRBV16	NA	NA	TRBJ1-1	TGTGCCAGCAGCCAATACGGCGGAAAGCTGAACACTGAAGCTTTCTTT	CASSQYGGKLNTEAFF
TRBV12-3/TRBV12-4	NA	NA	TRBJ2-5	TGTGCCAGCATTCTAAGGGGGATCGACAATGAGCAGTACTTC	CASILRGIDNEQYF
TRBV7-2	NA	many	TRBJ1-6	TGTGCCAGCAGACGAACAGGGCCTCATTCACCCCTCCACTTT	CASRRTGPHSPLHF
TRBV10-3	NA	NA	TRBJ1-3	TGTGCCATCAGGGCGGTCGGCCTCGGCGGAAACACCATATATTTT	CAIRAVGLGGNTIYF
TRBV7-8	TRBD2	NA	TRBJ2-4	TGTGCCAGCAGCTTATCGCGGGAGGCCCAGTACTTC	CASSLSREAQYF
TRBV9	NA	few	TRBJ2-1	TGTGCCAGCAGCGTTTCGTGGAGCTCCTACAATGAGCAGTTCTTC	CASSVSWSSYNEQFF
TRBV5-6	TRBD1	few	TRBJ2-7	TGTGCCAGCAGCTCACCGGGACAGGGTTACAATGAGCAGTACTTC	CASSSPGQGYNEQYF
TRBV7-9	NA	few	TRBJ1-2	TGTGCCAGCAGCTGGGCGGATGGCTACACCTTC	CASSWADGYTF
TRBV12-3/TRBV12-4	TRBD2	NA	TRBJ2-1	TGTGCCAGCAGTTTCCGGACTAGCGGGGGGCCTTCCATCTACAATGAGCAGTTCTTC	CASSFRTSGGPSIYNEQFF
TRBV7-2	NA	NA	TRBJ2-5	TGTGCCAGCAGCCGCTTAGTTCTAGAGACCCAGTACTTC	CASSRLVLETQYF
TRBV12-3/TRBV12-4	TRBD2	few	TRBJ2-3	TGTGCCAGCAGGTCCGGGACTAGCGGGACCACAGATACGCAGTATTTT	CASRSGTSGTTDTQYF